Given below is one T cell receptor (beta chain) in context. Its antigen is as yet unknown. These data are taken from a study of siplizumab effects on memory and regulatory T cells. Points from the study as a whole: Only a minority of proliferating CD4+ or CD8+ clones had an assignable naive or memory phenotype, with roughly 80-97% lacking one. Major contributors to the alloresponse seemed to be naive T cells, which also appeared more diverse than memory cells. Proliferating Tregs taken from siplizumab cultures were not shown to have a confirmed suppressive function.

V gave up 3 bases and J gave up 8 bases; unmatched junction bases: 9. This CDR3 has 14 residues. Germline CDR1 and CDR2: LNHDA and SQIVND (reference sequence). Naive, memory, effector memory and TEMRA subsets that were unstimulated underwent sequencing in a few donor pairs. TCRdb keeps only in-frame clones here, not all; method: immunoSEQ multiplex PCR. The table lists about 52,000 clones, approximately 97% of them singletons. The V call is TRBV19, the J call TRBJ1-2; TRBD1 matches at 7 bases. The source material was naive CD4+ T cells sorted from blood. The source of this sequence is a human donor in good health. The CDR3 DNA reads TGTGCCAGTAGTATGCCTAACAGGGGTTTAGGCTACACCTTC. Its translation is CASSMPNRGLGYTF.